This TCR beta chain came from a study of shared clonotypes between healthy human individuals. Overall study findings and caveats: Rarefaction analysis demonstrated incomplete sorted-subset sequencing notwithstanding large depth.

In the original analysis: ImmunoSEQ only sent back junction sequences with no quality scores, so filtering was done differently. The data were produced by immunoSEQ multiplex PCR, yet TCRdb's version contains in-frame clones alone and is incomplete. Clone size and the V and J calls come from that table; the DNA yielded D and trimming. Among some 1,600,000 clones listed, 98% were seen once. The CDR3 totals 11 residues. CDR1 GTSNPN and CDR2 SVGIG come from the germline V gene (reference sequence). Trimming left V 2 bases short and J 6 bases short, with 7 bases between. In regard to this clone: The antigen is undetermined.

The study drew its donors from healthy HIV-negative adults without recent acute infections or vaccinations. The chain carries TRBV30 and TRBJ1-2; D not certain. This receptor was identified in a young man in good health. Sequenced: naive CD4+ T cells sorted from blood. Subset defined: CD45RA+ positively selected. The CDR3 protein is CAWSQDHGYTF. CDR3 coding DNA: TGTGCCTGGAGTCAAGACCATGGCTACACCTTC.